Each of the 28 T cell receptor beta chains below was sequenced from the same sample in a study of cytomegalovirus exposure and HLA in healthy donors. The study ran its PCR with 60 Vbeta and 13 Jbeta primers. Only in-frame clones appear in the TCRdb table, and some are missing; sequencing was by immunoSEQ multiplex PCR. The specimen's table records roughly 110,000 clones. The sequenced sample consisted of PBMCs. The receptors shown here come from a man aged 40-55 years in good health and CMV-seropositive.

The V gene is TRBV10-3, the J gene TRBJ2-3, with TRBD1 as a possible D gene (6 bases). CDR3 size: 13 residues. Germline V lookup: CDR1 ENHRY, CDR2 SYGVKD. V was trimmed by 10 bases and J by 4 bases, leaving 15 bases between them. Here the CDR3 DNA reads TGTGCCACCAAGGGGGTGTTACCAGATACGCAGTATTTT. It specifies CATKGVLPDTQYF.

The rearrangement links TRBV6-5 to TRBJ1-1; a weak D match, TRBD1 (5 bases). V was pared by 5 bases and J by 1 base, with 8 bases between. CDR1 is MNHEY and CDR2 is SVGAGI in the germline V gene. The CDR3 runs 13 residues. The CDR3 is CASSRQRNTEAFF. CDR3 nucleotides: TGTGCCAGCAGTCGACAGCGGAACACTGAAGCTTTCTTT.

V gene TRBV5-1 combines with J gene TRBJ2-3; 8 nucleotides match TRBD1. Germline CDR1 reads SGHRS; CDR2 reads YFSETQ. V lost 1 base, J lost 6 bases, and 7 bases stayed unmatched. The CDR3 loop spans 15 amino acids. For the CDR3, the DNA is TGCGCCAGCAGCTTGAGGCAGGGGGCATATGATACGCAGTATTTT. Protein sequence: CASSLRQGAYDTQYF.

V gene TRBV11-3 combines with J gene TRBJ2-6, with D unclear. CDR1 and CDR2 (germline): SGHNT, YENEEA. The CDR3 contains 15 residues. V was pared by 6 bases and J by 1 base, with 10 bases between. The CDR3 region is CASSRSGSGANVLTF. CDR3 bases: TGTGCCAGCAGTCGGAGTGGGTCTGGGGCCAACGTCCTGACTTTC.

The chain joins TRBV6-1 to TRBJ1-5, with D tentatively TRBD1 (6 bases). The germline V gene has CDR1 MNHNS and CDR2 SASEGT. The CDR3 loop spans 12 amino acids. The V end was cut by 4 bases, the J end by 9 bases, with 10 bases between. CDR3 nucleotides: TGTGCCAGCAGTGGACTACAGGGGCCCCAGCATTTT. Amino acids: CASSGLQGPQHF.

In regard to this clone: An end of the junction does not agree with germline; a read error may underlie this. V gene TRBV7-7 combines with J gene TRBJ2-5; a possible D gene is TRBD1 (5 bases). This CDR3 is 16 amino acids long. Germline V gene data show CDR1 as SSHAT and CDR2 as FNYEAQ (reference sequence). CDR3 nucleotides: TGTGCTAGCAGCTCGGGCCCGACCTCAAAGGGGGAGACCCAGTACTTC. Encoded protein: CASSSGPTSKGETQYF.

The chain couples TRBV19 to TRBJ2-1, with 7 nucleotides matching TRBD1. The junction had 9 bases not matched to a gene; V was cut back by 7 bases and J by 3 bases. The CDR3 covers 15 residues. The germline V gene encodes CDR1 LNHDA and CDR2 SQIVND (reference sequence). As DNA, the CDR3 is TGTGCCAGTACCAGTGACAGGGCTCACTACAATGAGCAGTTCTTC. Its protein product is CASTSDRAHYNEQFF.

V is TRBV18 and J is TRBJ1-5; 8 positions agree with TRBD1. CDR1 is KGHSH, CDR2 LQKENI, per germline. Trimming took 2 bases from V and 7 from J; bases not matched to a gene: 10. The CDR3 runs 16 residues. CDR3 in DNA: TGTGCCAGCTCACCAGTACAGGGGGAAGGAGGACAGCCCCAGCATTTT. Translating gives CASSPVQGEGGQPQHF.

This chain uses TRBV10-1 with TRBJ2-2; TRBD2 aligns across 8 bases. J was trimmed by 6 bases and V by 4 bases; bases with no gene match: 4. CDR3 length: 14 residues. Germline V lookup: CDR1 WNHNN, CDR2 SYGVQD (reference sequence). CDR3 bases: TGCGCCAGCAGTGTATCGGGAGGGTCCGGGGAGCTGTTTTTT. Protein sequence: CASSVSGGSGELFF.

V and J are TRBV2 and TRBJ1-5; a possible D gene is TRBD1 (5 bases). The V gene lost 4 bases and the J gene lost 4 bases, with 17 bases spanning the gap. The CDR3 sequence is 16 residues long. The germline V gene has CDR1 SNHLY and CDR2 FYNNEI. The CDR3: CASSVLGTSKNQPQHF. Written as DNA, the CDR3 is TGTGCCAGCAGTGTTCTCGGGACTTCCAAAAATCAGCCCCAGCATTTT.

This rearrangement joins TRBV9 to TRBJ2-3; perhaps TRBD1 as D (6 bases). The CDR3 runs to 14 residues. Germline assignment: CDR1 SGDLS and CDR2 YYNGEE. Trimming took off 4 bases at V and 2 bases at J, with 11 bases between the two ends. CDR3 protein: CASSKRDTTDTQYF. The CDR3 coding sequence is TGTGCCAGCAGCAAACGGGACACCACAGATACGCAGTATTTT.

This chain links TRBV2 with TRBJ2-7; 8 nucleotides agree with TRBD1. The V gene end was trimmed by 4 bases and the J gene end by 1 base; junction bases not matched to a gene: 3. Germline lookup yields CDR1 SNHLY and CDR2 FYNNEI. The CDR3 is 14 residues long. The CDR3: CASSADRGSYEQYF. The CDR3 nucleotides are TGTGCCAGCAGTGCCGACAGGGGTTCCTACGAGCAGTACTTC.

This sequence joins TRBV29-1 and TRBJ1-2; D remains ambiguous. CDR1 and CDR2 (germline): SQVTM, ANQGSEA. V dropped 4 bases and J dropped 0 bases, with 6 bases sitting between them. The CDR3 sequence is 12 residues long. CDR3 sequence reads: CSVVRPNYGYTF. CDR3 coding DNA: TGCAGCGTTGTGAGGCCTAACTATGGCTACACCTTC.

V and J are TRBV4-1 and TRBJ1-5, with D unresolved. The CDR3 extends over 14 amino acids. The germline V gene encodes CDR1 MGHRA and CDR2 YSYEKL. The germline V and J ends were trimmed by 3 bases and 5 bases, with 11 bases remaining between them. The CDR3 loop reads CASSHPGEYQPQHF. CDR3 sequence (DNA): TGCGCCAGCAGCCACCCCGGGGAATATCAGCCCCAGCATTTT.

CDR3 protein: CATAGQHQETQYF. The CDR3 DNA reads TGTGCCACCGCCGGACAACACCAAGAGACCCAGTACTTC. The V gene is TRBV19, the J gene TRBJ2-5, with D perhaps matching TRBD1 (5 bases). Trimming took off 10 bases at V and 0 bases at J, with 12 bases between the two ends. Germline V gene data show CDR1 as LNHDA and CDR2 as SQIVND (reference sequence). The CDR3 runs 13 residues. The entire variable domain, with the rest obtained from reference TRBV19 and TRBJ2-5, is as follows: DGGITQSPKYLFRKEGQNVTLSCEQNLNHDAMYWYRQDPGQGLRLIYYSQIVNDFQKGDIAEGYSVSREKKESFPLTVTSAQKNPTAFYLCATAGQHQETQYFGPGTRLLVL.

The chain joins TRBV5-6 to TRBJ2-3; 9 nucleotides agree with TRBD1. This CDR3 contains 18 residues. Looked up from germline, CDR1 is SGHDT and CDR2 is YYEEEE. With V trimmed by 6 bases and J by 2 bases, 16 bases remained unmatched. The CDR3: CASTSTGNRDRVTDTQYF. The DNA of the CDR3 is TGTGCCAGCACCTCAACGGGAAACCGGGACAGGGTCACAGATACGCAGTATTTT.

This chain joins TRBV7-3 and TRBJ2-2; 8 bases match TRBD2. The germline V gene encodes CDR1 SGHTA and CDR2 FQGTGA. Losses at the gene ends were 1 base for V and 6 bases for J; bases not matched to a gene: 4. CDR3 size: 15 residues. For the CDR3, the DNA is TGTGCCAGCAGCTTAAACGGGAGGGCCGCCGGGGAGCTGTTTTTT. Translation: CASSLNGRAAGELFF. The variable domain in full, with the rest retrieved from reference TRBV7-3 and TRBJ2-2, is GAGVSQTPSNKVTEKGKYVELRCDPISGHTALYWYRQSLGQGPEFLIYFQGTGAADDSGLPNDRFFAVRPEGSVSTLKIQRTERGDSAVYLCASSLNGRAAGELFFGEGSRLTVL.

The chain has TRBV18 and TRBJ2-2; 9 bases map to TRBD2. CDR1 KGHSH and CDR2 LQKENI come from the germline V gene. The V gene end was trimmed by 4 bases and the J gene end by 3 bases; junction bases not matched to a gene: 6. The length of the CDR3 is 16 residues. The DNA of the CDR3 is TGTGCCAGCTCACAAGGGCTAGCGGGACACACCGGGGAGCTGTTTTTT. Protein product: CASSQGLAGHTGELFF. Supplemented by reference TRBV18 and TRBJ2-2, the full variable domain reads NAGVMQNPRHLVRRRGQEARLRCSPMKGHSHVYWYRQLPEEGLKFMVYLQKENIIDESGMPKERFSAEFPKEGPSILRIQQVVRGDSAAYFCASSQGLAGHTGELFFGEGSRLTVL.

The genes are TRBV6-6 and TRBJ1-1; no definite D call. The CDR3 covers 16 residues. CDR1 and CDR2 (germline): MNHNY, SVGAGI (reference sequence). Between the trimmed V and J ends, which lost 5 bases and 0 bases, there was a span of 16 bases. CDR3 protein: CASSPSDKVLNTEAFF. The DNA for the CDR3 is TGTGCCAGCAGTCCCTCAGACAAGGTCCTGAACACTGAAGCTTTCTTT.

The chain joins TRBV4-1 to TRBJ2-2, with a tentative D call TRBD1 (5 bases). V lost 0 bases and J 5 bases, leaving 7 bases between the germline ends. Germline V lookup: CDR1 MGHRA, CDR2 YSYEKL. The CDR3 runs to 14 residues. The CDR3 coding sequence is TGCGCCAGCAGCCAAGACTCAGGGACCGGGGAGCTGTTTTTT. It specifies CASSQDSGTGELFF.

The rearrangement uses TRBV27 and TRBJ2-7; D perhaps matches TRBD1 (5 bases). The CDR3 contains 15 residues. From germline, CDR1 is MNHEY and CDR2 SMNVEV (reference sequence). V dropped 5 bases and J dropped 3 bases, with 17 bases sitting between them. In DNA form, the CDR3 reads TGTGCCAGCAGTCCCCTGGGGCCCGGACACTACGAGCAGTACTTC. It yields the protein CASSPLGPGHYEQYF.

The chain joins TRBV19 to TRBJ2-6, with 7 bases lining up with TRBD1. Unmatched junction bases numbered 9, after V lost 3 bases and J lost 1 base. CDR3 length: 18 amino acids. Germline CDR1 LNHDA, CDR2 SQIVND (reference sequence). CDR3 loop: CASSIRGQVLSGANVLTF. As DNA, the CDR3 is TGTGCCAGTAGTATCAGAGGACAGGTTCTTTCTGGGGCCAACGTCCTGACTTTC.

The chain combines TRBV7-2 with TRBJ1-3, with D unclear. V lost 2 bases and J lost 7, with 15 bases in between. Per germline, CDR1 SGHTA and CDR2 FQGNSA. The CDR3 totals 15 residues. Here the CDR3 DNA reads TGTGCCAGCAGCTTATTCGGGGTTTTCGGGAACACCATATATTTT. It specifies CASSLFGVFGNTIYF.

The V and J genes are TRBV9 and TRBJ2-5; the match to TRBD2 covers 8 bases. V lost 0 bases to trimming and J lost 0 bases; unmatched junction nucleotides: 4. Germline V lookup: CDR1 SGDLS, CDR2 YYNGEE. CDR3 length: 16 amino acids. The CDR3 here is CASSVGERGYQETQYF. CDR3 nucleotide sequence: TGTGCCAGCAGCGTAGGGGAGCGGGGGTACCAAGAGACCCAGTACTTC.

Remarks on this clone: The germline gene is not matched at one end of the junction; a read error may be the cause. The genes are TRBV19 and TRBJ2-1, with TRBD2 as a possible D gene (5 bases). Germline lookup yields CDR1 LNHDA and CDR2 SQIVND (reference sequence). This CDR3 spans 13 amino acids. The CDR3 spells CASSILSAAHGIF. The CDR3 DNA sequence: TGTGCCAGTAGTATCCTTTCGGCGGCCCACGGGATCTTC.

As concerns this clone: At one of its ends the junction is not consistent with the germline gene, which may arise from a read error. The chain has TRBV7-9 and TRBJ2-5, with D tentatively TRBD2 (6 bases). The CDR3 loop spans 14 amino acids. Germline CDR1 reads SEHNR; CDR2 reads FQNEAQ (reference sequence). CDR3 sequence reads: CASSLGSGQGTQYF. CDR3 DNA: TGTGCCAGCAGCTTGGGAAGCGGGCAAGGGACCCAGTACTTC. Full variable domain (rest looked up from reference TRBV7-9 and TRBJ2-5): DTGVSQNPRHKITKRGQNVTFRCDPISEHNRLYWYRQTLGQGPEFLTYFQNEAQLEKSRLLSDRFSAERPKGSFSTLEIQRTEQGDSAMYLCASSLGSGQGTQYFGPGTRLLVL.

The chain couples TRBV28 to TRBJ2-7; 9 nucleotides match TRBD1. CDR1 is MDHEN and CDR2 is SYDVKM in the germline V gene. Trimming at V came to 7 bases and at J to 6 bases, leaving 16 bases not matched to a gene. This CDR3 contains 16 residues. The CDR3, as DNA: TGTGCCAGCAAACAGGGGGCCCCGGGCAGTTGGGGCGAGCAGTACTTC. It yields the protein CASKQGAPGSWGEQYF.

V is TRBV7-3 and J is TRBJ2-3; weak D call: TRBD2 (6 bases). The CDR3 runs 16 residues. Between the trimmed V and J ends, which lost 5 bases and 3 bases, there was a span of 18 bases. The germline V gene encodes CDR1 SGHTA and CDR2 FQGTGA. The CDR3 protein is CASSPLPASETDTQYF. Here the CDR3 DNA reads TGTGCCAGCAGCCCCCTCCCGGCTAGCGAGACAGATACGCAGTATTTT.